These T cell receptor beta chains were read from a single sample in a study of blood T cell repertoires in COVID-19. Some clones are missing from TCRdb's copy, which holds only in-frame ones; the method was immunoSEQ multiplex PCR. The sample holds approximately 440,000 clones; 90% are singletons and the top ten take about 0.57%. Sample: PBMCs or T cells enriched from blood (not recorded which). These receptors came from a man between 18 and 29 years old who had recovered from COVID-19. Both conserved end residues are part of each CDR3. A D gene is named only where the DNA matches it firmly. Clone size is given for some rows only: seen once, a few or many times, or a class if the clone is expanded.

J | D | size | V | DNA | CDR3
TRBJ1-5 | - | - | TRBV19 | TGTGCCAGTAGGCGCCGGGACAAGGGTGACAATCAGCCCCAGCATTTT | CASRRRDKGDNQPQHF
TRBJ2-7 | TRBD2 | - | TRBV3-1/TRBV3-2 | TGTGCCAGCAGCCCGACCGGGACTAGTCTTCGGGGCGAGCAGTACTTC | CASSPTGTSLRGEQYF
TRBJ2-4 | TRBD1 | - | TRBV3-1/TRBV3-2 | TGTGCCAGCACATCAGGACAGGGCCTGGCCAAAAACATTCAGTACTTC | CASTSGQGLAKNIQYF
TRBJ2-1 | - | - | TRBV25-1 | TGTGCCAGCAGGATGGGGGGAGGTTCCTACAATGAGCAGTTCTTC | CASRMGGGSYNEQFF
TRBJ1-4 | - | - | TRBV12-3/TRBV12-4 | TGTGCCAGCAGTTTCTCTAATGAAAAACTGTTTTTT | CASSFSNEKLFF
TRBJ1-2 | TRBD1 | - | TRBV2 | TGTGCCAGCAGCGAGGCCGGGACAGGGGGAATTCGTGGCTACACCTTC | CASSEAGTGGIRGYTF
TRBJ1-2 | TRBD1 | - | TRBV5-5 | TGTGCCAGCAGCTTGGGCCGCGACAGGGGATATGGCTACACCTTC | CASSLGRDRGYGYTF
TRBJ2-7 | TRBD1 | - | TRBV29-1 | TGCAGCGTTGAAACGACACAGGGGGCTCACTACGAGCAGTACTTC | CSVETTQGAHYEQYF
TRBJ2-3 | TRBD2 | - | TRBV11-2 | TGTGCCAGCAGCAAAAGGGCTCGACTAGCGGCCACAGATACGCAGTATTTT | CASSKRARLAATDTQYF
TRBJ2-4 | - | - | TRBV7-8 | TGTGCCAGCAGCGTGCAAGGACAGAAAAACATTCAGTACTTC | CASSVQGQKNIQYF
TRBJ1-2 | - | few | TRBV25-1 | TGTGCCAGCAGTGAAGGGCCAGGGGATGGCTACACCTTC | CASSEGPGDGYTF
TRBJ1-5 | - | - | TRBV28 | TGTGCCAGCAGTTTTTCCGAGGGTTACAGCAATCAGCCCCAGCATTTT | CASSFSEGYSNQPQHF
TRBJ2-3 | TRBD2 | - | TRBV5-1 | TGCGCCAGCAGCCCTGGGACTAGCGGGGGACTTAGCACAGATACGCAGTATTTT | CASSPGTSGGLSTDTQYF